The 31 T cell receptor beta chains presented below share a single source sample, sequenced in a study of shared clonotypes between healthy human individuals. The assay was immunoSEQ multiplex PCR, and TCRdb's table has in-frame clones only and misses some. The sample yields 2 million to 2.5 million clones, around 92% seen once. Sequences were obtained from naive CD4+ T cells from PBMCs. Subset defined: CD45RA+ positively selected. Source of these receptors: a man aged 18 to 30 in good health. Some clones in this sample may be carry-over from other donors' samples.

This clone was recorded only once. The rearrangement uses TRBV6-1 and TRBJ2-5; D call uncertain. CDR3 size: 14 residues. Germline-derived CDR1 and CDR2 are MNHNS and SASEGT. V shed 6 bases and J shed 3 bases, with 14 bases lying between them. The CDR3 DNA follows: TGTGCCAGCAGGTTATTAACACTGGAAGAGACCCAGTACTTC. Protein product: CASRLLTLEETQYF.

This chain links TRBV30 with TRBJ1-2; TRBD1 might be the D (6 bases). The germline V gene has CDR1 GTSNPN and CDR2 SVGIG (reference sequence). The CDR3 length is 13 residues. V lost 0 bases to trimming and J lost 8 bases, with 13 bases between them. This CDR3 is CAWSVGGARGYTF. The CDR3 DNA is TGTGCCTGGAGTGTAGGGGGGGCGCGAGGCTACACCTTC.

This clone was recorded once. V is TRBV5-1 and J is TRBJ2-3; 10 positions agree with TRBD2. The CDR3 loop spans 14 amino acids. V dropped 3 bases and J dropped 11; count of bases not matched to a gene: 9. The germline V gene has CDR1 SGHRS and CDR2 YFSETQ. The CDR3 DNA reads as TGCGCCAGCAGCTCCCTGGGGCTAGCGGGAGAGCAGTATTTT. As protein: CASSSLGLAGEQYF. The whole variable domain, remainder taken from reference TRBV5-1 and TRBJ2-3, is KAGVTQTPRYLIKTRGQQVTLSCSPISGHRSVSWYQQTPGQGLQFLFEYFSETQRNKGNFPGRFSGRQFSNSRSEMNVSTLELGDSALYLCASSSLGLAGEQYFGPGTRLTVL.

Comments on this clone: Other DNA sequences in this sample translate to the same CDR3. The chain links TRBV30 to TRBJ2-1; D perhaps matches TRBD2 (5 bases). The V gene's germline CDR1 is GTSNPN and CDR2 SVGIG (reference sequence). The CDR3 is 14 amino acids. V was cut by 0 bases and J by 2 bases, with 8 bases left in between. The chain's CDR3 is CAWSVTSTYNEQFF. For the CDR3, the DNA is TGTGCCTGGAGTGTTACTAGTACCTACAATGAGCAGTTCTTC. The variable domain in full, completed from reference TRBV30 and TRBJ2-1, reads SQTIHQWPATLVQPVGSPLSLECTVEGTSNPNLYWYRQAAGRGLQLLFYSVGIGQISSEVPQNLSASRPQDRQFILSSKKLLLSDSGFYLCAWSVTSTYNEQFFGPGTRLTVL.

V and J are TRBV5-1 and TRBJ2-1; TRBD2 matches 9 bases. Per germline, CDR1 SGHRS and CDR2 YFSETQ. CDR3 length: 13 residues. Trimming took 6 bases from V and 7 from J; bases not matched to a gene: 5. The CDR3 reads CASTSGRWNEQFF. In DNA form, the CDR3 reads TGCGCCAGCACGAGCGGGAGGTGGAATGAGCAGTTCTTC.

The J gene is TRBJ2-7, the V gene TRBV10-3; 16 bases are a match to TRBD2. Germline V gene sequence: CDR1 ENHRY, CDR2 SYGVKD. V shed 7 bases, J shed 7 bases, and the junction held 7 bases outside the gene matches. CDR3 length: 15 residues. DNA for the CDR3: TGTGCCATCATCGGGACTAGCGGGAGGGCATGGGAGCAGTACTTC. Translation gives CAIIGTSGRAWEQYF.

The table lists this clone with a few counts. The rearrangement joins TRBV19 to TRBJ1-3, with no clear D. Germline V CDR1 and CDR2: LNHDA, SQIVND (reference sequence). The V gene lost 3 bases and the J gene lost 13 bases, with 19 bases spanning the gap. This CDR3 region has 14 residues. The CDR3 DNA reads as TGTGCCAGTAGTATCGGGTCCAGGCCTTTTTGGATATATTTT. This encodes CASSIGSRPFWIYF.

The chain links TRBV7-8 to TRBJ1-1; D gene uncertain. From germline, CDR1 is SGHVS and CDR2 FQNEAQ. With 0 bases removed from V and 4 bases from J, the gap between germline ends came to 9 bases. The CDR3 covers 14 residues. Here the CDR3 reads CASSLAQRFTEAFF. CDR3 in DNA: TGTGCCAGCAGCTTAGCTCAGCGTTTCACTGAAGCTTTCTTT.

This chain links TRBV7-9 with TRBJ2-1; 14 bases line up with TRBD2. Trimming removed 4 bases from V and 7 bases from J; junction bases left unmatched: 9. The CDR3 is 17 residues long. CDR1 SEHNR and CDR2 FQNEAQ come from the germline V gene (reference sequence). The CDR3 DNA reads TGTGCCAGCAGCTCTATGGGACTAGCGGGAGCTTCGAATGAGCAGTTCTTC. Encoded protein: CASSSMGLAGASNEQFF.

The chain joins TRBV4-3 to TRBJ2-5; 7 positions match TRBD2. The CDR3 covers 16 residues. Germline V gene sequence: CDR1 LGHNA, CDR2 YSLEER. V was pared by 1 base and J by 4 bases, with 9 bases of the junction left unmatched. The CDR3 DNA is TGCGCCAGCAGCCAAGCAGCTTCTAGCGGACCAGAGACCCAGTACTTC. It translates to CASSQAASSGPETQYF.

The chain combines TRBV4-1 with TRBJ2-7; 7 nucleotides agree with TRBD2. CDR3 size: 15 residues. Germline V gives CDR1 MGHRA, CDR2 YSYEKL. With V trimmed by 4 bases and J by 2 bases, 8 bases remained unmatched. CDR3 coding DNA: TGCGCCAGCAGCCTGGGAAGCGGGGATGCCTACGAGCAGTACTTC. It yields the protein CASSLGSGDAYEQYF.

CDR3 sequence (DNA): TGTGCCAGCTCACCACCTTGGACAGGGGGAAGTGAAAAACTGTTTTTT. This sequence encodes CASSPPWTGGSEKLFF. V gene TRBV18 combines with J gene TRBJ1-4; 10 positions agree with TRBD1. J was trimmed by 7 bases and V by 0 bases; bases with no gene match: 5. There are 16 residues in the CDR3. Germline V lookup: CDR1 KGHSH, CDR2 LQKENI. The full variable domain, its missing parts supplied by reference TRBV18 and TRBJ1-4, is NAGVMQNPRHLVRRRGQEARLRCSPMKGHSHVYWYRQLPEEGLKFMVYLQKENIIDESGMPKERFSAEFPKEGPSILRIQQVVRGDSAAYFCASSPPWTGGSEKLFFGSGTQLSVL.

The CDR3 is CASSLGRLEDAQETQYF. The CDR3, as DNA: TGTGCCAGCAGCCTGGGTCGACTAGAGGACGCCCAAGAGACCCAGTACTTC. This chain links TRBV4-2 with TRBJ2-5; D possibly corresponds to TRBD2 (6 bases). CDR1 is LGHNA, CDR2 YNFKEQ, per germline. This CDR3 spans 17 amino acids. The V gene lost 4 bases and the J gene lost 1 base, with 19 bases spanning the gap.

V is TRBV2 and J is TRBJ2-3, with D possibly matching TRBD2 (6 bases). The CDR3 has 15 residues. In germline, CDR1 is SNHLY, CDR2 FYNNEI. V lost 2 bases and J lost 0, with 9 bases in between. The CDR3 coding sequence is TGTGCCAGCAGTGAATGGGGGGTCAGCACAGATACGCAGTATTTT. This sequence encodes CASSEWGVSTDTQYF.

The chain has TRBV6-5 and TRBJ1-5; D gene unclear. This CDR3 comprises 14 residues. CDR1 and CDR2 from the germline V gene are MNHEY and SVGAGI. V was pared by 6 bases and J by 5 bases, with 14 bases between. The CDR3 nucleotides are TGTGCCAGCAGCCCCGCCGGCTACGATCAGCCCCAGCATTTT. Translating gives CASSPAGYDQPQHF.

This chain connects TRBV11-2 to TRBJ2-1; TRBD2 is a possible D gene (6 bases). This CDR3 comprises 15 residues. V was pared by 8 bases and J by 0 bases, with 14 bases between. Germline lookup yields CDR1 SGHAT and CDR2 FQNNGV. The CDR3 loop reads CASRGLQSSYNEQFF. The DNA for the CDR3 is TGTGCCAGCCGGGGACTCCAGAGCTCCTACAATGAGCAGTTCTTC. Supplemented by reference TRBV11-2 and TRBJ2-1, the full variable domain reads EAGVAQSPRYKIIEKRQSVAFWCNPISGHATLYWYQQILGQGPKLLIQFQNNGVVDDSQLPKDRFSAERLKGVDSTLKIQPAKLEDSAVYLCASRGLQSSYNEQFFGPGTRLTVL.

The V call is TRBV5-1, the J call TRBJ2-2; 10 positions agree with TRBD2. After removal of 4 bases from V and 5 bases from J, the junction contained 8 bases not matched to a gene. The germline V gene encodes CDR1 SGHRS and CDR2 YFSETQ. This CDR3 comprises 16 residues. CDR3 sequence reads: CASSPLAGVGTGELFF. In DNA form, the CDR3 reads TGCGCCAGCAGCCCGCTAGCGGGAGTCGGTACCGGGGAGCTGTTTTTT.

The chain joins TRBV11-3 to TRBJ2-3, with 9 bases fitting TRBD2. Trimming removed 2 bases from V and 3 bases from J; junction bases left unmatched: 9. The germline V gene encodes CDR1 SGHNT and CDR2 YENEEA. There are 17 residues in the CDR3. CDR3 region: CASSLSSFAGGTDTQYF. CDR3 DNA sequence: TGTGCCAGCAGCTTATCCTCTTTTGCGGGAGGGACAGATACGCAGTATTTT.

This rearrangement joins TRBV30 to TRBJ1-1; D possibly corresponds to TRBD1 (5 bases). The length of the CDR3 is 14 residues. Looked up from germline, CDR1 is GTSNPN and CDR2 is SVGIG (reference sequence). V lost 6 bases to trimming and J lost 5 bases, with 19 bases between them. CDR3 DNA sequence: TGTGCCTGCAACATCAGGGTAGGTAGGACTGAAGCTTTCTTT. Residues: CACNIRVGRTEAFF.

J is TRBJ1-2 and V is TRBV28, with 7 positions matching TRBD1. V was clipped by 5 bases and J by 8 bases; unmatched bases: 8. Germline V gene data show CDR1 as MDHEN and CDR2 as SYDVKM. The CDR3 is 13 amino acids. As DNA, the CDR3 is TGTGCCAGCAGTGCCCGACAGGGACCGGGCTACACCTTC. This translates into CASSARQGPGYTF.

The rearrangement uses TRBV19 and TRBJ2-4; 10 nucleotides match TRBD1. The CDR3 consists of 15 residues. Germline trimming cut 8 bases from V and 6 bases from J; bases unmatched to any gene: 10. Germline V gives CDR1 LNHDA, CDR2 SQIVND (reference sequence). CDR3 DNA sequence: TGTGCCAGTGGGGGGACAGGGGCGAATCTAAACATTCAGTACTTC. Residues: CASGGTGANLNIQYF.

The chain couples TRBV29-1 to TRBJ2-5, with 8 bases fitting TRBD2. Trimming at V came to 6 bases and at J to 1 base, leaving 7 bases not matched to a gene. This CDR3 spans 14 amino acids. Germline V lookup: CDR1 SQVTM, CDR2 ANQGSEA. The CDR3 reads CSVVSGKSQETQYF. The CDR3 DNA follows: TGCAGCGTGGTTAGCGGGAAAAGCCAAGAGACCCAGTACTTC. Based on the CDR3 plus reference TRBV29-1 and TRBJ2-5, the full variable domain is SAVISQKPSRDICQRGTSLTIQCQVDSQVTMMFWYRQQPGQSLTLIATANQGSEATYESGFVIDKFPISRPNLTFSTLTVSNMSPEDSSIYLCSVVSGKSQETQYFGPGTRLLVL.

This clone was observed once. V is TRBV7-2 and J is TRBJ1-2; D call uncertain. The CDR3 covers 15 residues. CDR1 and CDR2 (germline): SGHTA, FQGNSA. V lost 5 bases, J lost 0 bases, and 13 bases lay in between. The CDR3 sequence is CASSPQMLANYGYTF. DNA of the CDR3: TGTGCCAGCAGCCCGCAGATGTTAGCTAACTATGGCTACACCTTC.

This clone was observed a single time. Other DNA sequences in this specimen translate into the identical CDR3. V gene TRBV18 combines with J gene TRBJ2-5; no reliable D call. V was cut by 4 bases and J by 2 bases, with 8 bases left in between. Germline CDR1 and CDR2: KGHSH and LQKENI. The CDR3 runs 13 residues. CDR3 sequence reads: CASSRDIQETQYF. In DNA, the CDR3 is TGTGCCAGCTCACGCGATATACAAGAGACCCAGTACTTC.

In this sample, this clone turned up once. The chain uses TRBV5-1 and TRBJ2-1; the D is unclear. The CDR3 consists of 13 residues. Trimming took off 2 bases at V and 6 bases at J, with 9 bases between the two ends. The V gene's germline CDR1 is SGHRS and CDR2 YFSETQ. The CDR3 loop reads CASSFGPLNEQFF. For the CDR3, the DNA is TGCGCCAGCAGCTTTGGACCTCTCAATGAGCAGTTCTTC.

The rearrangement uses TRBV28 and TRBJ2-5; D is ambiguous. The germline gives CDR1 MDHEN, CDR2 SYDVKM. CDR3 size: 13 residues. V was clipped by 6 bases and J by 5 bases, with 13 bases between them. The CDR3 coding sequence is TGTGCCAGCAGGTGGGCGACGGCTGAGACCCAGTACTTC. It codes for CASRWATAETQYF.

J is TRBJ1-2 and V is TRBV6-6; tentative D call: TRBD1 (6 bases). The CDR3 runs 15 residues. Trimming removed 6 bases from V and 1 base from J, with 15 bases in between. Germline V gene lookup returns CDR1 MNHNY and CDR2 SVGAGI (reference sequence). This chain's CDR3 is CASRPYREVNYGYTF. The DNA for the CDR3 is TGTGCCAGCAGACCCTACAGGGAGGTTAACTATGGCTACACCTTC.

The rearrangement links TRBV28 to TRBJ1-1; 9 positions agree with TRBD1. There are 17 residues in the CDR3. Germline assignment: CDR1 MDHEN and CDR2 SYDVKM. With 3 bases clipped from V and 1 base from J, the junction kept 9 bases outside the gene matches. The DNA of the CDR3 is TGTGCCAGCAGTTTTCCACAGGGGGCGCGGGGGAACACTGAAGCTTTCTTT. This translates into CASSFPQGARGNTEAFF.

This chain uses TRBV6-6 with TRBJ2-7, with 7 bases lining up with TRBD1. The CDR3 sequence is 15 residues long. Germline V gene data show CDR1 as MNHNY and CDR2 as SVGAGI (reference sequence). The trim removed 4 bases at V and 0 bases at J, leaving 6 bases unmatched. The chain's CDR3 is CASSSGDSSSYEQYF. The DNA for the CDR3 is TGTGCCAGCAGTTCCGGGGACAGTAGCTCCTACGAGCAGTACTTC.

The gene calls are TRBV7-3 and TRBJ2-1, with 11 positions matching TRBD2. CDR1 and CDR2 from the germline V gene are SGHTA and FQGTGA. The CDR3 length is 17 residues. Germline trimming cut 5 bases from V and 0 bases from J; bases unmatched to any gene: 6. The CDR3 nucleotides are TGTGCCAGCAGCACCGGGACTAGCGGTGCCTCCTACAATGAGCAGTTCTTC. Protein: CASSTGTSGASYNEQFF.

This clone has more than one count but fewer than ten. The V call is TRBV7-2, the J call TRBJ2-7; D is undetermined. With 5 bases removed from V and 0 bases from J, the gap between germline ends came to 8 bases. CDR3 length equals 13 residues. CDR1 and CDR2 from the germline V gene are SGHTA and FQGNSA. CDR3 sequence: CASSPTVSYEQYF. The CDR3 nucleotides are TGTGCCAGCAGCCCCACAGTCTCCTACGAGCAGTACTTC.